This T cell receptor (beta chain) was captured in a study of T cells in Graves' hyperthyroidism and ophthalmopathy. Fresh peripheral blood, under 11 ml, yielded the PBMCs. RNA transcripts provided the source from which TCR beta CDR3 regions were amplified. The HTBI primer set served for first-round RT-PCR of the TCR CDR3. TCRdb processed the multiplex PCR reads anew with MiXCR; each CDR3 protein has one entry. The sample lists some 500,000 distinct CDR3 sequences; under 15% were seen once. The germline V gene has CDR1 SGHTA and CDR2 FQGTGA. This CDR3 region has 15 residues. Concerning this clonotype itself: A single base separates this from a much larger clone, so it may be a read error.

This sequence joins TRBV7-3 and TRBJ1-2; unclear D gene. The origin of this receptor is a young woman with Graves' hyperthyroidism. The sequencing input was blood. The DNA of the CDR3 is TGTGCCATCAGCCCCTCGCGGGGAAATCCATATGGCTACACCTTC. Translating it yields CAISPSRGNPYGYTF.